Listed below are T cell receptor beta chains from one sample, sequenced in a study of T cell responses to AZD1222 COVID-19 vaccine. Repertoires were generated with immunoSEQ multiplex PCR, while TCRdb's copy carries only in-frame clones and drops some. Of almost 80,000 clones listed, about nine tenths are singletons. The source was peripheral blood, collected on day 0 of AZD1222 vaccination. The receptors shown here come from an adult in good health. Both conserved end residues are part of each CDR3. The D gene is left open where the match is weak. Only some rows state a clone size, as once, few, many or a class for expanded clones.

size	V	D	J	CDR3	DNA
NA	TRBV6-5	TRBD1	TRBJ1-5	CASTPDRTLGGPQHF	TGTGCCAGCACCCCGGACAGGACCCTGGGGGGGCCCCAGCATTTT
few	TRBV7-3	NA	TRBJ2-3	CASSPGVYADTQYF	TGTGCCAGCAGCCCGGGGGTATACGCAGATACGCAGTATTTT
NA	TRBV18	TRBD1	TRBJ1-1	CASSPPGQGLRGNTEAFF	TGTGCCAGCTCCCCTCCGGGACAGGGGTTAAGGGGGAACACTGAAGCTTTCTTT
NA	TRBV6-5	NA	TRBJ2-2	CASSWDAGELFF	TGTGCCAGCAGTTGGGACGCCGGGGAGCTGTTTTTT
NA	TRBV6-1	NA	TRBJ1-2	CASSEARTIQEDGYTF	TGTGCCAGCAGTGAAGCCCGAACCATTCAGGAGGATGGCTACACCTTC
NA	TRBV11-3	NA	TRBJ2-1	CASSFSGSSYNEQFF	TGTGCCAGCAGCTTTAGCGGAAGCTCCTACAATGAGCAGTTCTTC
NA	TRBV5-1	NA	TRBJ1-3	CASSLGDRNYGNTIYF	TGCGCCAGCAGCCTCGGCGACAGGAACTATGGAAACACCATATATTTT
NA	TRBV19	TRBD2	TRBJ2-7	CASSIDGRLGYEQYF	TGTGCCAGTAGTATAGACGGGAGGTTGGGCTACGAGCAGTACTTC
few	TRBV19	NA	TRBJ2-2	CASSISGRDTGELFF	TGTGCCAGTAGTATCTCCGGACGGGACACCGGGGAGCTGTTTTTT
NA	TRBV5-4	NA	TRBJ2-7	CASTGQRGEEQYF	TGTGCCAGCACCGGACAGAGAGGGGAAGAGCAGTACTTC
NA	TRBV6-6	NA	TRBJ1-4	CASRGGDEKLFF	TGTGCCAGCAGGGGCGGGGATGAAAAACTGTTTTTT
NA	TRBV5-1	TRBD2	TRBJ2-3	CASSLVREADTQYF	TGCGCCAGCAGCTTGGTGCGGGAGGCAGATACGCAGTATTTT
NA	TRBV7-3	TRBD1	TRBJ2-1	CASSSGTGGRNEQFF	TGTGCCAGCAGCTCTGGGACAGGGGGGAGGAATGAGCAGTTCTTC
NA	TRBV15	TRBD1	TRBJ1-5	CATSRGPTGDGGQPQHF	TGTGCCACCAGCAGGGGTCCAACAGGGGACGGGGGTCAGCCCCAGCATTTT
NA	TRBV19	TRBD1	TRBJ2-7	CASSIPLGQGAYEQYF	TGTGCCAGTAGTATTCCCCTAGGACAGGGGGCTTACGAGCAGTACTTC
NA	TRBV7-3	NA	TRBJ1-2	CASSLTGQDSGGYTF	TGTGCCAGCAGCTTAACGGGGCAGGACTCGGGTGGCTACACCTTC
NA	TRBV7-9	NA	TRBJ1-3	CASSLVSGNTIYF	TGTGCCAGCAGCTTAGTCTCTGGAAACACCATATATTTT
NA	TRBV4-1	NA	TRBJ2-3	CASSQEGSPRVPDTQYF	TGCGCCAGCAGCCAAGAGGGTAGCCCTCGGGTCCCAGATACGCAGTATTTT
NA	TRBV28	NA	TRBJ2-7	CASSSSRTDTYEQYF	TGTGCCAGCAGTAGTAGCAGGACGGATACCTACGAGCAGTACTTC
NA	TRBV7-9	NA	TRBJ2-6	CASSLPGVTGANVLTF	TGTGCCAGCAGCTTGCCCGGGGTTACCGGGGCCAACGTCCTGACTTTC
NA	TRBV9	NA	TRBJ1-2	CASSAQSDGYTF	TGTGCCAGCAGCGCACAGAGCGATGGCTACACCTTC
NA	TRBV21-1	NA	TRBJ2-3	CASSKGPERETAEDTQYF	TGTGCCAGCAGCAAAGGGCCGGAGCGGGAGACGGCAGAAGATACGCAGTATTTT
NA	TRBV5-1	NA	TRBJ2-7	CASSFGGAYEQYF	TGCGCCAGCAGCTTTGGGGGGGCGTACGAGCAGTACTTC
NA	TRBV19	NA	TRBJ2-2	CASSWGAATGELFF	TGTGCCAGTAGTTGGGGGGCGGCCACCGGGGAGCTGTTTTTT
once	TRBV12-3/TRBV12-4	NA	TRBJ1-5	CASSLGQKPQHF	TGTGCCAGCAGTTTGGGACAAAAGCCCCAGCATTTT
NA	TRBV19	NA	TRBJ1-1	CASSTLGGLYTEAFF	TGTGCCAGTAGTACCTTGGGGGGGTTGTACACTGAAGCTTTCTTT